This T cell receptor (beta chain) came from a study of cytomegalovirus exposure and HLA in healthy donors. The PCR used 60 Vbeta and 13 Jbeta primers. Method: immunoSEQ multiplex PCR; TCRdb's copy keeps in-frame clones and lacks some. Its table lists 70,000 or so clones. The receptor comes from a man in his forties or fifties in good health and CMV-seronegative. Sequencing used PBMCs.

The CDR3 coding sequence is TGTGCCAGCAGCTTAGTGGGACAGGGGGCGGATGAAGCTTTCTTT. Translating it yields CASSLVGQGADEAFF. The chain couples TRBV13 to TRBJ1-1; 12 bases fit TRBD1. Germline values: CDR1 PRHDT, CDR2 FYEKMQ (reference sequence). This CDR3 contains 15 residues. Germline trimming cut 1 base from V and 7 bases from J; bases unmatched to any gene: 4.